This T cell receptor (beta chain) was found in a study of identical twins' blood T cells. Study results and caveats: Top TCRbeta clonotypes were shared more with twin than unrelated donors.

The germline gives CDR1 MGHDK, CDR2 SYGVNS. Trimming left V 2 bases short and J 5 bases short, with 9 bases between. This CDR3 is built from 13 residues. TCRdb reanalysed the 5' RACE reads using MiXCR and keeps one entry per CDR3 protein. The table lists a few hundred thousand distinct CDR3 sequences, roughly 27% of them singletons. About this clonotype itself: The antigen remains undetermined.

Specimen: PBMCs. The rearrangement uses TRBV25-1 and TRBJ1-2; D gene unclear. The TCR originated in a woman aged 18 to 55 in good health. CDR3 bases: TGTGCCAGCAGTGAAAACATAGGATATGGCTACACCTTC. This gives the protein CASSENIGYGYTF.